These 17 T cell receptor beta chains were all obtained from the same sample, sequenced in a study of post-analysis software for immune sequencing data. The study's findings and limits: The study found TRBV5-6, TRBV5-1 and TRBV20-1 among 5 or 6 TRBV segments more frequent in patients than controls.

Included in the TCR beta cDNA libraries were unique molecular identifiers. TCRdb fed the PCR reads into MiXCR, producing one record per CDR3 protein. The table records 750,000 to 950,000 distinct CDR3 sequences, approximately 53% of them present only once. For these receptors, no antigen is known. Sequenced: blood. The receptors derive from a girl aged 10-17 years with multiple sclerosis.

This chain joins TRBV20-1 and TRBJ2-1; 7 bases align to TRBD2. The V gene end was trimmed by 6 bases and the J gene end by 2 bases; junction bases not matched to a gene: 7. CDR1 and CDR2 (germline): DFQATT, SNEGSKA (reference sequence). This CDR3 is built from 14 residues. CDR3 protein: CSADTGTTYNEQFF. In DNA, the CDR3 is TGCAGTGCCGACACCGGGACTACCTACAATGAGCAGTTCTTC.

J is TRBJ1-1 and V is TRBV3-1, with D tentatively TRBD1 (5 bases). Germline CDR1 LGHDT, CDR2 YNNKEL (reference sequence). V was clipped by 3 bases and J by 4 bases, with 21 bases between them. The CDR3 consists of 17 residues. Written as DNA, the CDR3 is TGTGCCAGCAGCCAGTCCCGGGGAGCCCCCGGGGGCACTGAAGCTTTCTTT. It yields the protein CASSQSRGAPGGTEAFF.

The chain is built from TRBV2 and TRBJ2-7; D unresolved. The CDR3 is 13 amino acids. Germline CDR1 SNHLY, CDR2 FYNNEI. V was cut by 4 bases and J by 2 bases, with 9 bases left in between. CDR3 residues: CASSGQTPYEQYF. DNA of the CDR3: TGTGCCAGCAGTGGGCAGACTCCCTACGAGCAGTACTTC.

This clonotype has only a few counts. This chain links TRBV5-1 with TRBJ2-4; D gene unclear. The V and J ends lost 0 bases and 13 bases respectively, with 14 bases between them. The CDR3 totals 13 residues. The germline gives CDR1 SGHRS, CDR2 YFSETQ. The CDR3 is CASSLEGSGEQYF. The DNA for the CDR3 is TGCGCCAGCAGCTTGGAAGGTTCTGGTGAGCAGTACTTC.

V is TRBV3-1 and J is TRBJ2-5; unclear D gene. CDR1 is LGHDT and CDR2 is YNNKEL in the germline V gene (reference sequence). Trimming stripped 3 bases from V and 2 bases from J, with 16 bases between. This CDR3 comprises 16 residues. CDR3 DNA: TGTGCCAGCAGCCAGAAAACGGCGGCTTCACAAGAGACCCAGTACTTC. Its protein product is CASSQKTAASQETQYF.

The V call is TRBV7-2, the J call TRBJ2-4, with D hard to call. TRBJ2-7 matches the DNA end more closely, so the J call is doubtful. This CDR3 has 13 amino acids. Per germline, CDR1 SGHTA and CDR2 FQGNSA. The CDR3 DNA reads TGTGCCAGCAGCTCCAACTACGGCGTCGAGCAGTACTTC. This codes for CASSSNYGVEQYF.

This clonotype was observed a few times. J is TRBJ2-5 and V is TRBV7-2; D ambiguous. The germline gives CDR1 SGHTA, CDR2 FQGNSA. This CDR3 region has 13 residues. V dropped 5 bases and J dropped 11 bases, with 18 bases sitting between them. The CDR3 nucleotides are TGTGCCAGCAGCCTCGTGGTAGGCGATGAGCAGTACTTC. Translated: CASSLVVGDEQYF.

Of note for this clonotype: Its ends do not fully match the called genes, so a read error is possible. The chain carries TRBV6-5 and TRBJ2-7; the match to TRBD2 covers 7 bases. The CDR3 is 14 residues long. The V gene's germline CDR1 is MNHEY and CDR2 SVGAGI. CDR3 DNA sequence: TGTGCCGGCAGCCTAGGACTAGGTCCTTACGAGCAGTACTTC. The encoded protein is CAGSLGLGPYEQYF.

This clonotype was seen at least ten times. The genes are TRBV12-3 or TRBV12-4 and TRBJ1-2; D perhaps matches TRBD1 (6 bases). Trimming took 3 bases from V and 8 from J, leaving 16 bases between them. The CDR3 covers 14 residues. The CDR3 spells CASSLRGVLLGYTF. In nucleotides, the CDR3 is TGTGCCAGCAGTTTGAGGGGGGTTCTATTAGGCTACACCTTC.

This clonotype appeared a few times. The chain couples TRBV5-1 to TRBJ2-1; maybe TRBD2 (5 bases). CDR3 length: 16 residues. V was clipped by 1 base and J by 0 bases, with 11 bases between them. Germline V gene data show CDR1 as SGHRS and CDR2 as YFSETQ. This chain's CDR3 is CASSLFGAGSYNEQFF. For the CDR3, the DNA is TGCGCCAGCAGCTTGTTCGGCGCGGGCTCCTACAATGAGCAGTTCTTC.

The chain is built from TRBV7-3 and TRBJ2-3, with a weak D call TRBD2 (5 bases). Looked up from germline, CDR1 is SGHTA and CDR2 is FQGTGA. V was pared by 2 bases and J by 8 bases, with 11 bases between. CDR3 length: 13 amino acids. The DNA for the CDR3 is TGTGCCAGCAGCTTAGCCTCCGGGATTACGCAGTATTTT. It encodes CASSLASGITQYF.

This clonotype was counted between two and nine times. The chain recombines TRBV4-2 with TRBJ2-7; the D call may be TRBD1 or TRBD2 (6 bases each). The CDR3 is made up of 15 amino acids. Germline V gene data show CDR1 as LGHNA and CDR2 as YNFKEQ. V was clipped by 2 bases and J by 3 bases, with 14 bases between them. The CDR3 here is CASSQLKEGDYEQYF. The CDR3 nucleotides read TGTGCCAGCAGCCAACTAAAGGAGGGGGACTACGAGCAGTACTTC.

In its sample, this clonotype was seen a few times. The gene calls are TRBV5-1 and TRBJ2-5; TRBD1 matches at 7 bases. The J call may not be correct, given that the DNA end is closer to TRBJ2-7. This CDR3 spans 16 amino acids. CDR1 and CDR2 from the germline V gene are SGHRS and YFSETQ. CDR3 sequence (DNA): TGCGCCAGCAGCTTGTGGGGAACAGGGGCGGTCAACGAGCAGTACTTC. This sequence encodes CASSLWGTGAVNEQYF.

CDR3 region: CASSLHSGGPGGEQFF. Written as DNA, the CDR3 is TGCGCCAGCAGCTTACATAGCGGGGGCCCGGGCGGCGAGCAGTTCTTC. The rearrangement joins TRBV5-1 to TRBJ2-1; 9 bases agree with TRBD2. This CDR3 comprises 16 residues. Germline V lookup: CDR1 SGHRS, CDR2 YFSETQ. Trimming removed 2 bases from V and 10 bases from J; junction bases left unmatched: 13.

This sequence joins TRBV14 and TRBJ1-1; the D is unclear. Germline V gene lookup returns CDR1 SGHDN and CDR2 FVKESK. The CDR3 contains 13 residues. V lost 4 bases and J lost 4, with 10 bases in between. This CDR3 is CASSLQTLTEAFF. CDR3 bases: TGTGCCAGCAGCCTTCAGACACTCACTGAAGCTTTCTTT.

The chain is built from TRBV7-3 and TRBJ1-1; D gene uncertain. CDR1 and CDR2 from the germline V gene are SGHTA and FQGTGA. CDR3 length: 13 amino acids. V lost 6 bases and J lost 2, with 10 bases in between. The CDR3 loop reads CASRLAVNTEAFF. CDR3 sequence (DNA): TGTGCCAGCAGGCTAGCAGTCAACACTGAAGCTTTCTTT.

The chain is built from TRBV24-1 and TRBJ1-2, with D possibly matching TRBD1 (5 bases). Trimming took off 9 bases at V and 6 bases at J, with 28 bases between the two ends. The CDR3 length is 17 residues. Germline V CDR1 and CDR2: KGHDR, SFDVKD. As DNA, the CDR3 is TGTGCCACCGCATTCCCGGGCGGGGGAGTAGGGAAAAATGGCTACACCTTC. Translation: CATAFPGGGVGKNGYTF.